What follows are 10 T cell receptor beta chains derived from one specimen sequenced in a study of shared clonotypes between healthy human individuals. Only in-frame clones appear in the TCRdb table, and some are missing; sequencing was by immunoSEQ multiplex PCR. The sample shows 2 million to 3 million clones, 93% of them seen only once. The sequencing input was naive CD4+ T cells from PBMCs. Subset specified: CD45RA+ positively selected. These receptors came from a man between 18 and 29 years old in good health. Some clones in this sample may be carry-over from other donors' samples.

In this sample, this clone turned up once. V and J are TRBV4-1 and TRBJ1-5, with 7 bases matching TRBD1. The CDR3 has 18 amino acids. Germline lookup yields CDR1 MGHRA and CDR2 YSYEKL. V lost 0 bases to trimming and J lost 5 bases; unmatched junction nucleotides: 13. CDR3 in amino acids: CASSQDSVSAGGYQPQHF. The CDR3, as DNA: TGCGCCAGCAGCCAAGATTCTGTTTCGGCAGGGGGATATCAGCCCCAGCATTTT.

The V and J genes are TRBV28 and TRBJ2-1, with a possible D match to TRBD1 (5 bases). The CDR3 covers 16 residues. CDR1 MDHEN and CDR2 SYDVKM come from the germline V gene. Trimming left V 5 bases short and J 6 bases short, with 20 bases between. This CDR3 is CASSTPLMTVLNEQFF. DNA for the CDR3: TGTGCCAGCAGTACGCCCCTGATGACAGTCCTCAATGAGCAGTTCTTC.

This chain uses TRBV23-1 with TRBJ1-5; 9 positions agree with TRBD1. TRBV23-1 is an ORF, and what it does is uncertain. Trimming took 7 bases from V and 2 from J; bases not matched to a gene: 12. The CDR3 length is 17 residues. CDR3 protein: CASKGPGQGGCNQPQHF. The CDR3 nucleotides read TGCGCCAGCAAGGGACCGGGACAGGGAGGATGCAATCAGCCCCAGCATTTT.

The rearrangement uses TRBV2 and TRBJ2-2; a possible D gene is TRBD2 (6 bases). The germline CDR1 and CDR2 sequences are SNHLY and FYNNEI. Trimming removed 4 bases from V and 3 bases from J, with 18 bases in between. The CDR3 totals 17 residues. DNA of the CDR3: TGTGCCAGCAGTGGATCCGGGACTCCCACGGACACCGGGGAGCTGTTTTTT. This translates into CASSGSGTPTDTGELFF.

The chain combines TRBV5-1 with TRBJ2-3, with a tentative D call TRBD1 (6 bases). Germline lookup yields CDR1 SGHRS and CDR2 YFSETQ. The CDR3 covers 14 residues. Trimming left V 6 bases short and J 4 bases short, with 15 bases between. The CDR3 nucleotides read TGCGCCAGCAATAGACAGGCTGAGGCAGATACGCAGTATTTT. Its protein product is CASNRQAEADTQYF.

The chain carries TRBV18 and TRBJ2-2; 7 bases are shared with TRBD2. CDR3 length: 15 residues. From germline, CDR1 is KGHSH and CDR2 LQKENI. The V and J ends lost 2 bases and 6 bases, in that order; junction bases with no gene match: 6. The CDR3: CASSPRTRAPGELFF. The CDR3 nucleotides read TGTGCCAGCTCACCAAGGACTAGGGCCCCCGGGGAGCTGTTTTTT. Full variable domain (outside the CDR3, taken from reference TRBV18 and TRBJ2-2): NAGVMQNPRHLVRRRGQEARLRCSPMKGHSHVYWYRQLPEEGLKFMVYLQKENIIDESGMPKERFSAEFPKEGPSILRIQQVVRGDSAAYFCASSPRTRAPGELFFGEGSRLTVL.

The CDR3 coding sequence is TGCGCCAGCAGCTTGATTTGGCAGAATAATTCACCCCTCCACTTT. Its translation is CASSLIWQNNSPLHF. J is TRBJ1-6 and V is TRBV5-1, with no clear D. The V and J ends lost 1 base and 5 bases respectively, with 10 bases between them. Germline V gene data show CDR1 as SGHRS and CDR2 as YFSETQ. The CDR3 is 15 residues long. Variable domain in full (rest from reference TRBV5-1 and TRBJ1-6): KAGVTQTPRYLIKTRGQQVTLSCSPISGHRSVSWYQQTPGQGLQFLFEYFSETQRNKGNFPGRFSGRQFSNSRSEMNVSTLELGDSALYLCASSLIWQNNSPLHFGNGTRLTVT.

This sequence joins TRBV29-1 and TRBJ2-5; D is uncertain. The CDR3 has 13 amino acids. V gave up 4 bases and J gave up 5 bases, with 14 bases separating them. Per germline, CDR1 SQVTM and CDR2 ANQGSEA. This chain's CDR3 is CSVGYSSSETQYF. In DNA, the CDR3 is TGCAGCGTTGGATACTCGAGCTCGGAGACCCAGTACTTC.

The V gene is TRBV29-1, the J gene TRBJ2-7; D is uncertain. Trimming removed 7 bases from V and 3 bases from J, with 13 bases in between. The V gene's germline CDR1 is SQVTM and CDR2 ANQGSEA. CDR3 length: 12 amino acids. The CDR3 region is CSAATPGYEQYF. The CDR3 bases are TGCAGCGCCGCGACTCCCGGCTACGAGCAGTACTTC.

The chain has TRBV15 and TRBJ2-2; D perhaps matches TRBD2 (6 bases). V dropped 5 bases and J dropped 1 base, with 8 bases sitting between them. Germline V lookup: CDR1 LNHNV, CDR2 YYDKDF (reference sequence). The CDR3 contains 14 residues. CDR3 sequence reads: CATSGGWNTGELFF. In DNA form, the CDR3 reads TGTGCCACCAGCGGGGGGTGGAACACCGGGGAGCTGTTTTTT.